This T cell receptor beta chain was profiled in a study of T cell changes during pregnancy in multiple sclerosis. Some clones are missing from TCRdb's copy, which holds only in-frame ones; the method was immunoSEQ multiplex PCR. Counted here are 81,000 or so clones, roughly nine tenths occurring once; the ten biggest clones make up roughly 3.5%. This clone was seen once. Trimming removed 11 bases from V and 5 bases from J; junction bases left unmatched: 4. Germline values: CDR1 MNHEY, CDR2 SVGAGI. CDR3 size: 13 residues. The receptor was isolated from a female donor in good health, serving as a control in a pregnancy study. Some clones in this sample may be carry-over from other donors' samples. The chain employs TRBV6-5 and TRBJ2-5; 14 positions agree with TRBD2. The sequenced sample was PBMCs, obtained in the first trimester of pregnancy. CDR3 sequence reads: CAVRLAGGETQYF. The DNA of the CDR3 is TGTGCCGTCCGACTAGCGGGAGGGGAGACCCAGTACTTC.